This TCR beta chain was documented in a study of blood T cells in healthy people across ages. A remark on this clonotype: It may be a read error: a sequence one base away is much more abundant.

A J-beta primer mix and a sample-barcoded 5' primer were used in a second PCR of about 7 to 12 cycles. Via MiXCR, TCRdb re-called the 5' RACE reads, giving one row per CDR3 protein. The sample yields approximately 770,000 distinct CDR3 sequences, more than 45% seen once. Trimming pared 5 bases from V and 5 bases from J, leaving 15 bases between. The CDR3 loop spans 13 amino acids. Per the germline V gene, CDR1 is DFQATT and CDR2 is SNEGSKA (reference sequence). The specimen was blood. The chain recombines TRBV20-1 with TRBJ2-5; weak D call: TRBD2 (6 bases). The sequence came from a man aged 30 to 45 in good health. This CDR3 reads CSASGTCGETQYF. The CDR3 DNA reads TGCAGTGCTTCCGGGACTTGTGGTGAGACCCAGTACTTC.